A selection of T cell receptor beta chains follows, all from one sample in a study of CD8 T cells in Susac syndrome. TCRdb re-called the immunoSEQ multiplex PCR reads through MiXCR, storing one row per CDR3 protein. This sample has roughly 200,000 distinct CDR3 sequences, with 75% to 95% found just once. Sequencing was performed on CD4+ T cells from PBMCs. The origin of the receptors is a human donor with Susac syndrome. The CDR3 runs from the conserved cysteine through the conserved F or W. D genes are given only for firm matches. Expanded clones are given a class, and other clones once, few, many or no size at all.

.,TRBJ2-3,TRBD1,TRBV5-1,14,TGCGCCAGCAGCCAAGGACAGGGCGCAGATACGCAGTATTTT,CASSQGQGADTQYF
.,TRBJ1-2,.,TRBV5-1,13,TGCGCCAGCAGCTTCGGGGGTCTCTATGGCTACACCTTC,CASSFGGLYGYTF
.,TRBJ1-5,.,TRBV6-5,13,TGTGCCAGCAGTATAGAAAGCAATCAGCCCCAGCATTTT,CASSIESNQPQHF
.,TRBJ2-7,.,TRBV9,16,TGTGCCAGCAGCGTAGGTGGGACCCAAGAGGGATACGAGCAGTACTTC,CASSVGGTQEGYEQYF
.,TRBJ2-1,TRBD1,TRBV25-1,16,TGTGCCAGCTCTAACCTCGCGGGACAGGGGTACAATGAGCAGTTCTTC,CASSNLAGQGYNEQFF
few,TRBJ1-1,TRBD1,TRBV6-5,13,TGTGCCAGCAGCCCCGGGACAGCCACTGAAGCTTTCTTT,CASSPGTATEAFF
.,TRBJ1-2,TRBD1,TRBV27,11,TGTGCCAGGACAGGGGGCTGTGGCTACACCTTC,CARTGGCGYTF
.,TRBJ2-1,.,TRBV5-1,15,TGCGCCAGCAGCTTGATCGGGTCCTTATACAATGAGCAGTTCTTC,CASSLIGSLYNEQFF
.,TRBJ2-1,TRBD1,TRBV4-1,15,TGCGCCAGCAGCAAAGGGACAGGAGGAGGGAATGAGCAGTTCTTC,CASSKGTGGGNEQFF
once,TRBJ1-1,.,TRBV20-1,11,TGCACCATTCGGGGGTACACTGAAGCTTTCTTT,CTIRGYTEAFF
.,TRBJ2-3,.,TRBV20-1,15,TGCAGTGCTGTCCGGACTCTGACGAGCACAGATACGCAGTATTTT,CSAVRTLTSTDTQYF
.,TRBJ2-5,.,TRBV20-1,13,TGCAGTGCAAGTATGAGCGGTTCTGAGACCCAGTACTTC,CSASMSGSETQYF
.,TRBJ2-2,.,TRBV4-1,16,TGCGCCAGCAGCCCAGGACCCTACAGGGCCACCGGGGAGCTGTTTTTT,CASSPGPYRATGELFF
.,TRBJ1-1,.,TRBV18,15,TGTGCCAGCTCACTCTCTCAGGGAGCGGGCACTGAAGCTTTCTTT,CASSLSQGAGTEAFF
.,TRBJ2-1,.,TRBV4-2,23,TGTGCCAGCAGCCAAAATAATCTTCGAAGACCCTCTAAATGGCTAGCTGTCTACAATGAGCAGTTCTTC,CASSQNNLRRPSKWLAVYNEQFF
.,TRBJ2-1,.,TRBV7-2,14,TGTGCCAGCAGCTTCCTCCCGACCTACAATGAGCAGTTCTTC,CASSFLPTYNEQFF
once,TRBJ2-3,TRBD2,TRBV20-1,13,TGCAGTGCTATCGGACTAGATGCAGATACGCAGTATTTT,CSAIGLDADTQYF
.,TRBJ1-1,.,TRBV7-2,18,TGTGCCAGCAGCTCGTTAGGGCTGAGGGGTAGGGTGAACACTGAAGCTTTCTTT,CASSSLGLRGRVNTEAFF
.,TRBJ2-1,TRBD2,TRBV27,13,TGTGCCAGTTCCGTGGGAGGGCGGCGTGAGCAGTTCTTC,CASSVGGRREQFF
once,TRBJ1-5,TRBD1,TRBV19,14,TGTGCCACCCGAAGGGGGCAGACCAATCAGCCCCAGCATTTT,CATRRGQTNQPQHF
once,TRBJ1-1,.,TRBV30,17,TGTGCCTGGAGTGTCGGTGGGGTAGGGGGGGCCTCCCTTGAAGCTTCCTTT,CAWSVGGVGGASLEASF
.,TRBJ1-4,TRBD1,TRBV30,16,TGTGCCTGGAGTGTGGGGGACGGGACAGGGGGTGAAAAACTGTTTTTT,CAWSVGDGTGGEKLFF
.,TRBJ2-4,.,TRBV20-1,14,TGCAGTGCTAGAGATTTACAGGACAAAAACATTCAGTACTTC,CSARDLQDKNIQYF
.,TRBJ1-2,TRBD1,TRBV28,12,TGTGCCAGCGACAGGGGAAACTATGGCTACACCTTC,CASDRGNYGYTF
.,TRBJ2-7,.,TRBV6-5,14,TGTGCCAGCAGTTACTCGATATGGGACTACGAGCAGTACTTC,CASSYSIWDYEQYF
.,TRBJ2-5,.,TRBV18,12,TGTGCCAGCTCACCCAACCAAGAGACCCAGTACTTC,CASSPNQETQYF
few,TRBJ1-4,TRBD1,TRBV6-5,15,TGTGCCAGCAGACGACACAGGGGGCAGGATGAAAAACTGTTTTTT,CASRRHRGQDEKLFF
.,TRBJ2-5,.,TRBV5-1,11,TGCACCAGCAGCAAGCAAGAGACCCAGTACTTC,CTSSKQETQYF
few,TRBJ2-1,TRBD2,TRBV19,16,TGTGCCAGTAGTTTGACTAGCGGAAGCTCCTACAATGAGCAGTTCTTC,CASSLTSGSSYNEQFF
.,TRBJ2-3,TRBD1,TRBV20-1,15,TGCAGTGCTCATATTGCGGGACAGGGGACAGATACGCAGTATTTT,CSAHIAGQGTDTQYF
.,TRBJ2-3,.,TRBV11-3,13,TGTGCCAGCAGCTTAGGTCAAACAGATACGCAGTATTTT,CASSLGQTDTQYF
.,TRBJ2-5,TRBD2,TRBV7-7,17,TGTGCTAGCAGCCCAGGGATAGCGGGGGGGAGCGGAGAGACCCAGTACTTC,CASSPGIAGGSGETQYF
.,TRBJ1-1,.,TRBV7-2,15,TGTGCCAGCAGCCGGTACAGGAAGCAGGGCACTGAAGCTTTCTTT,CASSRYRKQGTEAFF
.,TRBJ1-5,TRBD1,TRBV28,15,TGTGCCAGCAGTAGGGACAGAGCCGCTAATCAGCCCCAGCATTTT,CASSRDRAANQPQHF
.,TRBJ1-2,.,TRBV29-1,12,TGCAGCGTTGAGTACAGGGCGTATGGCTACACCTTC,CSVEYRAYGYTF
once,TRBJ2-1,.,TRBV5-6,15,TGTGCCAGCAGCTTTGTTAGCAGTCAGTACAATGAGCAGTTCTTC,CASSFVSSQYNEQFF
.,TRBJ1-2,TRBD1,TRBV14,15,TGTGCCAGCAGCCCGCAGGGGGCCAGGGGCTATGGCTACACCTTC,CASSPQGARGYGYTF
.,TRBJ2-1,.,TRBV18,17,TGTGCCAGCTCACCGGGGACACCCTCCAAAGGGTACAATGAGCAGTTCTTC,CASSPGTPSKGYNEQFF
.,TRBJ2-2,.,TRBV20-1,16,TGCAGTGCTAGAAGTTTAACAGGCGCGAACACCGGGGAGCTGTTTTTT,CSARSLTGANTGELFF
.,TRBJ1-2,.,TRBV20-1,17,TGCAGTGCTAGAGTCCGGGACTCACGGAGGACCAGTTATGGCTACACCTTC,CSARVRDSRRTSYGYTF
.,TRBJ2-2,.,TRBV19,14,TGTGCCAGTAGCAAGAGTGTGGACACCGGGGAGCTGTTTTTT,CASSKSVDTGELFF
.,TRBJ2-4,.,TRBV7-3,15,TGTGCCAGCAGCTTAGGTCCCCAGGGCGGAAACATTCAGTACTTC,CASSLGPQGGNIQYF
.,TRBJ2-1,TRBD2,TRBV7-9,17,TGTGCCAGCAGCTTAGGGGGACTAGCGGGAGTTGTGAATGAGCAGTTCTTC,CASSLGGLAGVVNEQFF
.,TRBJ2-7,.,TRBV7-9,14,TGTGCCAGCAGCTTAGACGGGGGAGGGGGAGAGCAGTACTTC,CASSLDGGGGEQYF
.,TRBJ2-5,.,TRBV5-4,15,TGTGCCAGCAGCTTGGCGCGCTACCAGCAAGAGACCCAGTACTTC,CASSLARYQQETQYF
.,TRBJ2-1,TRBD2,TRBV6-6,14,TGTGCCAGCTCAATAGCGGGGGTCTACAATGAGCAGTTCTTC,CASSIAGVYNEQFF
.,TRBJ2-5,TRBD2,TRBV5-1,14,TGCGCCAGCAGCTTGGAGCGGGGAAAAGAGACCCAGTACTTC,CASSLERGKETQYF
.,TRBJ2-7,.,TRBV14,11,TGTGCCAGCAGCCAGCGGTACGAGCAGTACTTC,CASSQRYEQYF
.,TRBJ1-5,.,TRBV27,15,TGTGCCAGCAGTTTTCTCTCCAGGGAAAGTCAGCCCCAGCATTTT,CASSFLSRESQPQHF
.,TRBJ2-5,.,TRBV6-5,15,TGTGCCAGCAGTTACAGAGTCAGTAACCAAGAGACCCAGTACTTC,CASSYRVSNQETQYF